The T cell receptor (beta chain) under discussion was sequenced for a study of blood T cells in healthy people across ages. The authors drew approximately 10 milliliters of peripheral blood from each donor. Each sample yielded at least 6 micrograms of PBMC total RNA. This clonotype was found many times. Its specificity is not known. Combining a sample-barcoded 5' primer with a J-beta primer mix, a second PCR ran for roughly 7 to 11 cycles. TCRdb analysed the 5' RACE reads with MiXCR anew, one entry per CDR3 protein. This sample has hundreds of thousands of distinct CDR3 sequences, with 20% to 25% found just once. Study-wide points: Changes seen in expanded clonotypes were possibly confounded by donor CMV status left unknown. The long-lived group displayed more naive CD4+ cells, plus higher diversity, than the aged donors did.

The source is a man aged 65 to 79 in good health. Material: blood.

The CDR3 DNA reads TGTGCCAGCAGCTTAGCGGTCATCGCCTACGAGCAGTACTTC. Translated: CASSLAVIAYEQYF. V gene TRBV7-8 combines with J gene TRBJ2-7; D gene unclear. The V gene lost 0 bases and the J gene lost 2 bases, with 8 bases spanning the gap. Germline V CDR1 and CDR2: SGHVS, FQNEAQ. CDR3 size: 14 residues.